This TCR beta chain was sequenced during a study of CXCR3-negative and CXCR3-positive naive CD8 T cells. General study findings and limits: TRB CDR3 properties were used to infer TCR strength, and surface CD5 was comparable between naive subsets. Comparably high diversity was seen in both naive subsets, and much lower diversity in memory CD8+ cells. Against CXCR3-negative naive cells, CXCR3-positive naive cells showed more hydrophobic TRB CDR3s. Cryopreservation partially decreased CXCR3 expression, and most assays used fresh PBMCs.

The study made its TRB cDNA libraries by 5' RACE, adding UMI labels. TCRdb reprocessed the 5' RACE reads; each CDR3 protein has one entry and no DNA is given. This table holds some 140,000 distinct CDR3 sequences. Germline-derived CDR1 and CDR2 are SGDLS and YYNGEE. The CDR3 is 16 residues long. Concerning this clonotype itself: Its antigen is not identified.

The chain recombines TRBV9 with TRBJ2-1; the D call from TCRdb, TRBD1, cannot be confirmed without DNA. This TCR was sampled from a human donor in good health. Some clones in this sample may be carry-over from other donors' samples. Sequenced material: naive CXCR3+ CD8+ T cells from blood. The subset: CD45RO-CCR7+CD27+CD95- naive CD8+ T cells expressing CXCR3 (TNR3+). The CDR3: CASSPLSGTGGVEQFF.